This T cell receptor beta chain derives from a study of cytomegalovirus exposure and HLA in healthy donors. Primers: 60 Vbeta forward and 13 Jbeta reverse. Libraries were prepared by immunoSEQ multiplex PCR; TCRdb keeps only in-frame clonotypes and omits some of them. The table lists approximately 120,000 clones, over 60% of them singletons, with about 2% in the top ten. Germline V gives CDR1 MNHEY, CDR2 SMNVEV (reference sequence). The CDR3 is 14 amino acids. Trimming took 2 bases from V and 9 from J, leaving 11 bases between them. The rearrangement uses TRBV27 and TRBJ1-6; D gene ambiguous. The sequence came from a man aged 50-59 years in good health and CMV-seronegative. The sequencing sample was made of PBMCs. The CDR3 coding sequence is TGTGCCAGCAGTTTAGGAGGGTATGCTTCACCCCTCCACTTT. Amino acid sequence: CASSLGGYASPLHF.